A selection of T cell receptor beta chains follows, all from one sample in a study of CD4+ T cells in melanoma. Measured with immunoSEQ multiplex PCR; TCRdb has only the in-frame clones, and not every one. The repertoire has about 140,000 clones, roughly 91% of them found once; the top ten carry 1.5% to 1.7%. The receptors come from a human donor with melanoma. CDR3s include the opening cysteine and the closing phenylalanine or tryptophan. The order of the fields is V gene, clone size, D gene, J gene, CDR3 DNA, CDR3 protein. The D gene is left open where the match is weak. Part of the rows lack a size; the others show once, few, many or a class for expanded clones.

TRBV7-8	.	.	TRBJ2-3	TGTGCCAGCAGCTTAGAGGGTGCCTCTCGAGCGCAGTATTTT	CASSLEGASRAQYF
TRBV7-9	once	.	TRBJ1-5	TGTGCCAGCAGCTTAGACCTCCCTGTGGGGCCCCAGCATTTT	CASSLDLPVGPQHF
TRBV19	once	TRBD1	TRBJ1-2	TGTGCCAGTAACGCAGGGGGCACGGCTAACTATGGCTACACCTTC	CASNAGGTANYGYTF
TRBV18	.	.	TRBJ2-7	TGTGCCAGCTCACAAGGCAGTTACGAGCAGTACTTC	CASSQGSYEQYF
TRBV6-4	.	.	TRBJ2-1	TGTGCCAGCAAGCGCGACGGGTCCTACAATGAGCAGTTCTTC	CASKRDGSYNEQFF
TRBV7-9	.	TRBD1	TRBJ1-1	TGTGCCAGCAGCCTGGGACAGGGGGCAGATACTGAAGCTTTCTTT	CASSLGQGADTEAFF
TRBV5-1	.	.	TRBJ2-3	TGCGCCAGCAGCTTGGTGGGGGACGACACAGATACGCAGTATTTT	CASSLVGDDTDTQYF
TRBV10-3	.	TRBD1	TRBJ1-1	TGTGCCATCAGACGGACAGGGGGGACTGAAGCTTTCTTT	CAIRRTGGTEAFF
TRBV11-1	.	.	TRBJ1-1	TGTGCCAGCAGCTTACAGGCGGGGAACACTGAAGCTTTCTTT	CASSLQAGNTEAFF
TRBV18	.	.	TRBJ2-5	TGTGCCAGCTCACCAGTGGCCCTTACTACGCAGAGGTCCCAGTACTTC	CASSPVALTTQRSQYF
TRBV5-1	once	TRBD1	TRBJ2-2	TGCGCCAGCAGCTCAGGGACAGGTGCGAACACCGGGGAGCTGTTTTTT	CASSSGTGANTGELFF
TRBV2	.	.	TRBJ1-1	TGTGCCAGCAGCATGAACACTGAAGCTTTCTTT	CASSMNTEAFF
TRBV5-1	once	TRBD2	TRBJ2-7	TGCGCCAGCAGCTTGACCCGCGGGGGGCCCTACGAGCAGTACTTC	CASSLTRGGPYEQYF
TRBV2	.	TRBD2	TRBJ2-5	TGTGCCAGCAGACCAGAGCGGGGGGCACAAGAGACCCAGTACTTC	CASRPERGAQETQYF
TRBV7-3	.	.	TRBJ1-1	TGTGCCAGCAGCCGATTCGAGGGAGCTGAAGCTTTCTTT	CASSRFEGAEAFF
TRBV28	.	.	TRBJ2-3	TGTGCCAGCAGTTTCGTGGGGGCTGGGAGCACAGATACGCAGTATTTT	CASSFVGAGSTDTQYF
TRBV15	.	TRBD2	TRBJ2-7	TGTGCCACCAGCAGAGGTTCGGGGGGGGGAGATACCTACGAGCAGTACTTC	CATSRGSGGGDTYEQYF
TRBV18	.	.	TRBJ2-5	TGTGCCAGCACAACAGGGTTCCAAGAGACCCAGTACTTC	CASTTGFQETQYF
TRBV7-2	.	.	TRBJ2-1	TGTGCCAGCAGCTCCGAAGAGATCATGGGGTACAATGAGCAGTTCTTC	CASSSEEIMGYNEQFF
TRBV5-8	.	.	TRBJ1-1	TGTGCCAGCATTCGTCAGGGGAACACTGAAGCTTTCTTT	CASIRQGNTEAFF
TRBV20-1	.	.	TRBJ2-1	TGCAGTGCTAGTAAGAACAATGAGCAGTTCTTC	CSASKNNEQFF
TRBV2	.	TRBD2	TRBJ2-3	TGTGCCATAACCAGCGGGGGTTACACAGATACGCAGTATTTT	CAITSGGYTDTQYF
TRBV30	once	TRBD2	TRBJ2-5	TGTGCCTGGAGTGTACTTCGGACTAGCGGGGGAGAAGAGACCCAGTACTTC	CAWSVLRTSGGEETQYF
TRBV7-9	.	TRBD1	TRBJ1-2	TGTGCCAGCAGCTTAGCCGGGACAGGGAATGGCTACACCTTC	CASSLAGTGNGYTF
TRBV18	.	.	TRBJ1-1	TGTGCCAGCTCACCACCGTCCCGACCCAACACTGAAGCTTTCTTT	CASSPPSRPNTEAFF
TRBV27	few	.	TRBJ1-4	TGTGCCAGCAGTTTATTAGGAGCAACTAATGAAAAACTGTTTTTT	CASSLLGATNEKLFF
TRBV15	.	TRBD2	TRBJ2-3	TGTGCCACCAGCTCCGGACTAGCAAGGAGCACAGATACGCAGTATTTT	CATSSGLARSTDTQYF
TRBV5-3	.	.	TRBJ2-4	TGTGCAGGACGAGACCGACTAGCCAAAAACATTCAGTACTTC	CAGRDRLAKNIQYF
TRBV7-3	.	.	TRBJ2-2	TGTGCCAGCAGCTTGATAGGTGGTAACACCGGGGAGCTGTTTTTT	CASSLIGGNTGELFF
TRBV5-1	.	TRBD2	TRBJ2-3	TGCGCCAGCAGCGGATCCCTAGCGGGGGGCCGCACAGATACGCAGTATTTT	CASSGSLAGGRTDTQYF
TRBV11-2	.	.	TRBJ1-6	TGTGCCAGCAGCTTCAAGACGGACGAGCCCCTCCACTTT	CASSFKTDEPLHF
TRBV20-1	.	TRBD2	TRBJ2-5	TGCAGCGGGGGGGTGCGGGAGACCCAGTACTTC	CSGGVRETQYF
TRBV4-1	.	TRBD1	TRBJ1-2	TGCGCCAGCAGCCGGACAGGGGGCGAGCCTAACTATGGCTACACCTTC	CASSRTGGEPNYGYTF
TRBV6-6	few	.	TRBJ1-3	TGTGCCAGCAGTTACTCGCTGGGGCTCTCTGGAAACACCATATATTTT	CASSYSLGLSGNTIYF
TRBV5-1	.	.	TRBJ1-4	TGCGCCACCCGAACGGGGGAGGGGAATGAAAAACTGTTTTTT	CATRTGEGNEKLFF
TRBV9	.	TRBD1	TRBJ2-7	TGTGCCAGCAGCGCCGCCGGGACAGGGGTCTACGAGCAGTACTTC	CASSAAGTGVYEQYF
TRBV19	.	TRBD1	TRBJ1-2	TGTGCCAGTAGGCATCCGGGACAGGGAGAAAGCTATGGCTACACCTTC	CASRHPGQGESYGYTF
TRBV11-3	.	.	TRBJ2-2	TGTGCCAGCAGCGAAGGCGTTGTGGGGTCCCCCGGGGAGCTGTTTTTT	CASSEGVVGSPGELFF
TRBV11-3	.	.	TRBJ2-1	TGTGCCAGCAGCCCGAGCGCAGGGGTGGCTGAGCAGTTCTTC	CASSPSAGVAEQFF
TRBV11-2	.	.	TRBJ2-5	TGTGCCAGCAGCCAGGCCCCTCAGATCAACACGGAGACCCAGTACTTC	CASSQAPQINTETQYF
TRBV30	.	TRBD1	TRBJ1-3	TGTGCCTGGGGGGTCGACAGGGGTAGTAGAAACACCATATATTTT	CAWGVDRGSRNTIYF
TRBV9	once	TRBD2	TRBJ2-5	TGTGCCAGCAGCGTAGGGGTCTCTAGCGGGGGCCATCAAGAGACCCAGTACTTC	CASSVGVSSGGHQETQYF
TRBV6-6	.	.	TRBJ1-4	TGTGCCGGGGGGGCGCTCGGGGAAAAACTGTTTTTT	CAGGALGEKLFF
TRBV10-3	.	TRBD1	TRBJ2-1	TGTGCCATCAGTGCACAGGGGAAGGTGAATGAGCAGTTCTTC	CAISAQGKVNEQFF
TRBV30	.	.	TRBJ2-2	TGTGCCTGGAGCGGGATAGCCGGGCAGGGACACACCGGGGAGCTGTTTTTT	CAWSGIAGQGHTGELFF
TRBV18	.	.	TRBJ2-5	TGTGCCAGCCTCTCAACCTTCCAAGAGACCCAGTACTTC	CASLSTFQETQYF
TRBV5-1	.	.	TRBJ2-1	TGCGCCAGCACACACGTGACAGGCGGCTCCTACAATGAGCAGTTCTTC	CASTHVTGGSYNEQFF
TRBV15	.	TRBD2	TRBJ2-5	TGTGCCACCGGGGAGGGGTGGACCCAGTACTTC	CATGEGWTQYF
TRBV4-1	.	.	TRBJ1-6	TGCGCCAGCAGCCAAGATAATATTAGGAGTTCACCCCTCCACTTT	CASSQDNIRSSPLHF
TRBV7-6	.	.	TRBJ2-6	TGTGCCAGCAGCCTAGGGCCGGGGCCTGGGGCCAACGTCCTGACTTTC	CASSLGPGPGANVLTF
TRBV18	.	.	TRBJ2-5	TGTGCCAGCTCACCTCCCGGGGGCGGGGAGACCCAGTACTTC	CASSPPGGGETQYF
TRBV2	.	.	TRBJ2-3	TGTGCCAGCAGTGCCACTAGGAGTAGCACAGATACGCAGTATTTT	CASSATRSSTDTQYF
TRBV4-2	.	.	TRBJ1-5	TGTGCCAGCAGCCAAGATCGGGGGGCGAGCAATCAGCCCCAGCATTTT	CASSQDRGASNQPQHF
TRBV27	.	.	TRBJ1-1	TGTGCCAGCAGTTTAGACAGGATGAACACTGAAGCTTTCTTT	CASSLDRMNTEAFF